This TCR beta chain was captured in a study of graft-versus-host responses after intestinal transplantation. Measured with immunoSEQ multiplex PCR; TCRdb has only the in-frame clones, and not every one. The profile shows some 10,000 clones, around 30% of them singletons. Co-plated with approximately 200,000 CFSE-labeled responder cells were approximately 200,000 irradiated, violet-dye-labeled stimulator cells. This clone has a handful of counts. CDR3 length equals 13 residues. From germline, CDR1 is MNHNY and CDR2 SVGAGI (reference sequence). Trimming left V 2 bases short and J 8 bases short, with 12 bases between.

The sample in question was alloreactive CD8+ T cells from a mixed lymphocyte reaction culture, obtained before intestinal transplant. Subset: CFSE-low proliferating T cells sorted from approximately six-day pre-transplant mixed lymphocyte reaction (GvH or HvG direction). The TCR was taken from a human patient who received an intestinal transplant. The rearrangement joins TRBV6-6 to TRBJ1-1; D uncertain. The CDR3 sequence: CASSYVESSEAFF. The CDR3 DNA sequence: TGTGCCAGCAGTTACGTAGAGTCGTCAGAAGCTTTCTTT.